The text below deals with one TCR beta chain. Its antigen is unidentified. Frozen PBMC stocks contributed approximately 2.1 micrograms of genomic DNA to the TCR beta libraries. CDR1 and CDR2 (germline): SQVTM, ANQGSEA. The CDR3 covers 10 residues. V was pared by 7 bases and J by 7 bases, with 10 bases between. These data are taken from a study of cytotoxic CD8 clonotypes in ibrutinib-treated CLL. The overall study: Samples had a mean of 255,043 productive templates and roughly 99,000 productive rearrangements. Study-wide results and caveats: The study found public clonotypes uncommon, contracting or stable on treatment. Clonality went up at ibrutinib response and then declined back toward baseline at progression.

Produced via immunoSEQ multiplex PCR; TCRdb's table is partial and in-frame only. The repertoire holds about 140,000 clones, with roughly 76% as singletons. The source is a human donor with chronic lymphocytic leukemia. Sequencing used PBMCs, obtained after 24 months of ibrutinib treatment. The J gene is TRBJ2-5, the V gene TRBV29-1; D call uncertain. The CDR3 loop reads CSAAIVTQYF. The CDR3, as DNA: TGCAGCGCCGCCATTGTGACCCAGTACTTC.